The clone carrying this T cell receptor beta chain was counted only a few times. Per germline, CDR1 DFQATT and CDR2 SNEGSKA (reference sequence). The CDR3 contains 13 residues. V lost 4 bases, J lost 1 base, and 10 bases lay in between. The data originate from a study of patients and donors after allogeneic stem cell transplantation. TCRdb analysed the RT-PCR reads with MiXCR anew, one entry per CDR3 protein. Here the sample spans 100,000 to 130,000 distinct CDR3 sequences, over 30% being singletons. The sequenced material came from blood, either unsorted or a sorted T cell fraction (not recorded which). The chain links TRBV20-1 to TRBJ1-1; no definite D call. The receptor was derived from a human donor who was either an allogeneic HSCT recipient or a stem cell or donor lymphocyte infusion donor (not recorded which). It is not recorded whose cells these are; they may come from a transplant donor. CDR3 residues: CSANRAPNTEAFF. CDR3 DNA sequence: TGCAGTGCTAACCGGGCCCCGAACACTGAAGCTTTCTTT.